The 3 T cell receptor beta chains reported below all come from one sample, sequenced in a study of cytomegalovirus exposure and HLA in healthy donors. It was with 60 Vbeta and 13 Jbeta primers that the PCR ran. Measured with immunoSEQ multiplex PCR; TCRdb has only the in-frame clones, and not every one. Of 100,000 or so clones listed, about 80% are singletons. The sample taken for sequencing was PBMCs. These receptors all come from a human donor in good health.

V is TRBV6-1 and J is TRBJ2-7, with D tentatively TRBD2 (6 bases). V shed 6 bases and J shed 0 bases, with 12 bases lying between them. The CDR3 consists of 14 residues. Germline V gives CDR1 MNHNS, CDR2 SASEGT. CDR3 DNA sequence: TGTGCCAGCAGAGGCGGGGCCACCTCCTACGAGCAGTACTTC. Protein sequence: CASRGGATSYEQYF.

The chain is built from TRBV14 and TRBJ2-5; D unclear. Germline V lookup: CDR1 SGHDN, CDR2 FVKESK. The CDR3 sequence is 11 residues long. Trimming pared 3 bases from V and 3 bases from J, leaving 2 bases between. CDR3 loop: CASSHKETQYF. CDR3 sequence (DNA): TGTGCCAGCAGCCATAAAGAGACCCAGTACTTC.

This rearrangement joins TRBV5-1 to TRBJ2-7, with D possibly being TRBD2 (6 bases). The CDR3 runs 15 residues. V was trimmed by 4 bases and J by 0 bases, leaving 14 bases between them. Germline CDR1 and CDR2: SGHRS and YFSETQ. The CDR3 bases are TGCGCCAGCAGCCTCTCGGGGGTTAGCTCCTACGAGCAGTACTTC. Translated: CASSLSGVSSYEQYF.